Listed here are 15 T cell receptor beta chains from one sample, sequenced in a study of PD-L1 blockade in urothelial cancer. Assay: immunoSEQ multiplex PCR; the TCRdb copy retains only in-frame clones and omits some. The repertoire includes 30,000 to 45,000 clones, 80% to 90% of them detected once, and about 16% sits in the top ten. Sequenced here: PBMCs, sampled around atezolizumab (anti-PD-L1) treatment. All receptors derive from a man between 60 and 75 years old with urothelial cancer.

V is TRBV5-4 and J is TRBJ2-4; tentatively, D is TRBD1 (6 bases). This CDR3 has 16 amino acids. Germline V gene data show CDR1 as SGHNT and CDR2 as YYREEE (reference sequence). The germline V and J ends were trimmed by 5 bases and 0 bases, with 15 bases remaining between them. CDR3 residues: CASSRQDLGAKNIQYF. CDR3 nucleotides: TGTGCCAGCAGTCGACAGGACTTAGGAGCCAAAAACATTCAGTACTTC.

This chain connects TRBV19 to TRBJ1-5; D might be TRBD1 (6 bases). The CDR3 spans 15 residues. The V end lost 3 bases, the J end lost 5 bases, and 14 bases lay between the germline ends. Germline values: CDR1 LNHDA, CDR2 SQIVND (reference sequence). The CDR3 here is CASSIGGARDQPQHF. The CDR3, as DNA: TGTGCCAGTAGTATTGGGGGGGCTAGGGATCAGCCCCAGCATTTT.

The V call is TRBV14, the J call TRBJ1-2; D uncertain. Germline V gene sequence: CDR1 SGHDN, CDR2 FVKESK. The length of the CDR3 is 14 residues. The ends were cut back, 4 bases at V and 0 bases at J, with 9 bases in the middle. CDR3 bases: TGTGCCAGCAGCCCCACTGAGCCTAACTATGGCTACACCTTC. Translated, it gives CASSPTEPNYGYTF.

This clone has more than one count but fewer than ten. The chain couples TRBV28 to TRBJ1-1, with 9 bases aligning to TRBD1. Germline V lookup: CDR1 MDHEN, CDR2 SYDVKM. This CDR3 has 14 residues. J gave up 0 bases and V 6 bases, and 2 bases lay outside the gene matches. The CDR3 sequence is CASSRDRVNTEAFF. DNA for the CDR3: TGTGCCAGCAGCCGGGACAGGGTGAACACTGAAGCTTTCTTT.

V is TRBV12-5 and J is TRBJ1-1; tentatively, D is TRBD1 (5 bases). V lost 2 bases and J 1 base, leaving 11 bases between the germline ends. Germline CDR1 reads LGHNT; CDR2 reads FRNRAP. CDR3 length: 15 amino acids. DNA of the CDR3: TGTGCTAGTGGTTTGTCGCAGGGAGGGAACACTGAAGCTTTCTTT. Protein product: CASGLSQGGNTEAFF.

A remark on this clone: Compared with germline, one end of the junction differs, possibly owing to a read error. This chain joins TRBV18 and TRBJ1-1; 7 nucleotides align to TRBD1. Germline lookup yields CDR1 KGHSH and CDR2 LQKENI. CDR3 length: 14 residues. CDR3 nucleotide sequence: TGTGCCAGCTCACGTGAGACAGGGAACCCTGAAGCTTTCTTT. Translation: CASSRETGNPEAFF.

The chain combines TRBV6-1 with TRBJ2-2, with TRBD1 identical over 11 bases. The CDR3 consists of 15 residues. V trimming: 6 bases; J trimming: 2 bases; junction bases outside the gene matches: 2. Per the germline V gene, CDR1 is MNHNS and CDR2 is SASEGT. The CDR3 region is CASRDRGRNTGELFF. CDR3 DNA: TGTGCCAGCAGGGACAGGGGGCGCAACACCGGGGAGCTGTTTTTT.

This clone is a singleton in its sample. The rearrangement joins TRBV30 to TRBJ2-2, with a tentative D call TRBD2 (6 bases). V lost 3 bases and J lost 7, with 21 bases in between. Germline-derived CDR1 and CDR2 are GTSNPN and SVGIG (reference sequence). The CDR3 has 16 amino acids. DNA of the CDR3: TGTGCCTGGAGAGGTTTACACCGGCGGGGTGGCGGGGAGCTGTTTTTT. It codes for CAWRGLHRRGGGELFF.

The rearrangement links TRBV9 to TRBJ2-7, with D tentatively TRBD1 (6 bases). Trimming took 4 bases from V and 5 from J, leaving 13 bases between them. CDR1 and CDR2 (germline): SGDLS, YYNGEE. The CDR3 length is 13 residues. The DNA of the CDR3 is TGTGCCAGCAGCCCTGGACAGTGGAACGAGCAGTACTTC. Translation: CASSPGQWNEQYF.

This rearrangement joins TRBV19 to TRBJ2-5; TRBD1 matches 8 bases. This CDR3 region has 13 residues. V shed 6 bases and J 4 bases; nucleotides not matched to a gene: 4. The germline V gene has CDR1 LNHDA and CDR2 SQIVND (reference sequence). The chain's CDR3 is CASRTGAGETQYF. The CDR3 bases are TGTGCCAGTAGGACAGGGGCGGGAGAGACCCAGTACTTC.

The chain links TRBV30 to TRBJ1-1, with TRBD1 identical over 8 bases. V lost 3 bases and J lost 3; bases outside the gene matches: 12. There are 16 residues in the CDR3. The germline CDR1 and CDR2 sequences are GTSNPN and SVGIG (reference sequence). The CDR3 reads CAWRDRDVGWHTEAFF. The CDR3 DNA reads as TGTGCCTGGAGGGACAGGGATGTAGGTTGGCACACTGAAGCTTTCTTT.

This clone was found once. CDR3 protein: CASSASEGGAGHF. The CDR3 DNA sequence: TGTGCCAGTAGTGCCTCAGAAGGGGGGGCAGGCCATTTT. The chain has TRBV19 and TRBJ1-5; D perhaps matches TRBD1 (6 bases). Looked up from germline, CDR1 is LNHDA and CDR2 is SQIVND (reference sequence). V was pared by 5 bases and J by 16 bases, with 21 bases between. The CDR3 contains 13 residues.

V gene TRBV9 combines with J gene TRBJ2-3; 14 nucleotides line up with TRBD2. Trimming at V came to 3 bases and at J to 7 bases, leaving 7 bases not matched to a gene. The germline CDR1 and CDR2 sequences are SGDLS and YYNGEE. The CDR3 consists of 16 residues. The CDR3 region is CASSATGTSGRNTQYF. CDR3 in DNA: TGTGCCAGCAGCGCCACCGGGACTAGCGGGAGAAATACGCAGTATTTT.

This clone was observed a handful of times. This chain connects TRBV29-1 to TRBJ1-1, with D perhaps TRBD1 (6 bases). V lost 4 bases and J lost 2, with 17 bases in between. CDR1 and CDR2 from the germline V gene are SQVTM and ANQGSEA. CDR3 length: 15 residues. The CDR3, as DNA: TGCAGCGTTGGAAATCTTGCAGGGGCCAACACTGAAGCTTTCTTT. It encodes CSVGNLAGANTEAFF.

The genes are TRBV7-9 and TRBJ2-1; TRBD2 agrees at 14 bases. Per the germline V gene, CDR1 is SEHNR and CDR2 is FQNEAQ (reference sequence). J was trimmed by 1 base and V by 3 bases; bases with no gene match: 5. The CDR3 totals 18 residues. The CDR3 region is CASSFLGLAGVSYNEQFF. The CDR3 coding sequence is TGTGCCAGCAGCTTCCTGGGACTAGCGGGGGTATCCTACAATGAGCAGTTCTTC. Full variable domain (outside the CDR3, taken from reference TRBV7-9 and TRBJ2-1): DTGVSQNPRHKITKRGQNVTFRCDPISEHNRLYWYRQTLGQGPEFLTYFQNEAQLEKSRLLSDRFSAERPKGSFSTLEIQRTEQGDSAMYLCASSFLGLAGVSYNEQFFGPGTRLTVL.